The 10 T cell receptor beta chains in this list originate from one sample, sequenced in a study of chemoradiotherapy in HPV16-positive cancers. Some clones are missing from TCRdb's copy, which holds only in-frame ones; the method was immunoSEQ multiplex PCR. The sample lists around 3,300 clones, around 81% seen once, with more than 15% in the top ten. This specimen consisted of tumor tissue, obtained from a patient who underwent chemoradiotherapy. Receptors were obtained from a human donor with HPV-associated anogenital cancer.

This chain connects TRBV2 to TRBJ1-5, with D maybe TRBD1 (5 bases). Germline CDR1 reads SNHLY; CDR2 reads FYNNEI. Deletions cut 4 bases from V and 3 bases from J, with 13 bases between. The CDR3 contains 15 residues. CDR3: CASSAGTVSNQPQHF. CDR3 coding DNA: TGTGCCAGCAGTGCCGGGACCGTCTCCAATCAGCCCCAGCATTTT.

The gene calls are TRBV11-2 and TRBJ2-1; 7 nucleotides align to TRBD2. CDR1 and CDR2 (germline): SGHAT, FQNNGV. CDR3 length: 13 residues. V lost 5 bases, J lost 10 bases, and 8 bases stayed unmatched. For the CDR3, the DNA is TGTGCCAGCAGCCCGAGACCGGGACTAGAGCAGTTCTTC. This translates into CASSPRPGLEQFF.

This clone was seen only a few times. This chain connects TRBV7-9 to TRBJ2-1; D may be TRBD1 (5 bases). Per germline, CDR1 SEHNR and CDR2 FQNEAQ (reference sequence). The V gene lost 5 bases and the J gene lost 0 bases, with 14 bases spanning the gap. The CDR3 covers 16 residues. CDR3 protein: CASSPPGSASYNEQFF. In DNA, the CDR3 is TGTGCCAGCAGCCCCCCAGGGTCAGCCTCCTACAATGAGCAGTTCTTC.

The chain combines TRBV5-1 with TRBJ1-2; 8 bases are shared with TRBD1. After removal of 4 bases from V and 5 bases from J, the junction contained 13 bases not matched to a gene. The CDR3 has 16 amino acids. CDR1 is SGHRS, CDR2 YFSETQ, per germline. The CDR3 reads CASSPARAGGGYGYTF. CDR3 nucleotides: TGCGCCAGCAGCCCGGCTAGGGCAGGGGGCGGATATGGCTACACCTTC.

As DNA, the CDR3 is TGTGCCAGCAGACTCACAAGCTCCTATAATTCACCCCTCCACTTT. Encoded protein: CASRLTSSYNSPLHF. The chain is built from TRBV6-5 and TRBJ1-6; D not certain. V was trimmed by 6 bases and J by 0 bases, leaving 9 bases between them. CDR3 length equals 15 residues. Germline CDR1 MNHEY, CDR2 SVGAGI.

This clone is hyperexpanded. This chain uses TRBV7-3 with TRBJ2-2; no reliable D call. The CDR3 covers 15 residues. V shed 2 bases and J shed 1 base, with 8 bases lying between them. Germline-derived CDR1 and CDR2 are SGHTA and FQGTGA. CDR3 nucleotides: TGTGCCAGCAGCTTATTAGCTGTGAACACCGGGGAGCTGTTTTTT. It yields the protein CASSLLAVNTGELFF. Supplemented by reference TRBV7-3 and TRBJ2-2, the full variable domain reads GAGVSQTPSNKVTEKGKYVELRCDPISGHTALYWYRQSLGQGPEFLIYFQGTGAADDSGLPNDRFFAVRPEGSVSTLKIQRTERGDSAVYLCASSLLAVNTGELFFGEGSRLTVL.

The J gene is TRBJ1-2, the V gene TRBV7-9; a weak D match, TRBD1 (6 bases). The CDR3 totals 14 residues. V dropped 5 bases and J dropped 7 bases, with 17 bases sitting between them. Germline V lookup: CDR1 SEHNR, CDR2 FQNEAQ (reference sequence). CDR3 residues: CASSPDSSAGGYTF. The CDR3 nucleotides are TGTGCCAGCAGCCCGGACAGCTCCGCGGGTGGCTACACCTTC.

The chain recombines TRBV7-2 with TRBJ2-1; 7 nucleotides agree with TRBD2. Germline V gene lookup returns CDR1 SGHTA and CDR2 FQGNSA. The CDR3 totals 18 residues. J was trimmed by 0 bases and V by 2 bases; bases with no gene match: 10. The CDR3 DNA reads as TGTGCCAGCAGCTTAAGGCGGAGCGGGACTTCCTCCTACAATGAGCAGTTCTTC. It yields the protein CASSLRRSGTSSYNEQFF.

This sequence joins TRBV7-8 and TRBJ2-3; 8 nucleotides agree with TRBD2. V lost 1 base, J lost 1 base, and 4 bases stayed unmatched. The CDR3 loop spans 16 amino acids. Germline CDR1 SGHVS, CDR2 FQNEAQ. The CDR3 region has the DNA TGTGCCAGCAGCTTAGGGGGACTAGGGGGCACAGATACGCAGTATTTT. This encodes CASSLGGLGGTDTQYF.

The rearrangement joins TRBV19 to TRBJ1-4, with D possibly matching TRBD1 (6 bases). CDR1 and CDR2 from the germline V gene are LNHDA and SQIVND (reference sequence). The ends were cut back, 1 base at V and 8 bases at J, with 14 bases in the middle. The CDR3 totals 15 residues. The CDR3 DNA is TGTGCCAGTAGTATAGTGGCCAGGGGTGGAGAAAAACTGTTTTTT. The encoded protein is CASSIVARGGEKLFF.